Each of the 28 T cell receptor beta chains below was sequenced from the same sample in a study of technical replicates of blood from a few donors. Sequencing was performed with immunoSEQ multiplex PCR; in TCRdb, only in-frame clones are kept and a portion is missing. The data contain under 65,000 clones, around 96% of them singletons. The sequencing sample was made of T cells isolated from PBMCs. These TCRs come from a human donor in good health.

The chain is built from TRBV11-2 and TRBJ1-1; possibly TRBD1 for D (6 bases). The CDR3 covers 15 residues. Germline V gives CDR1 SGHAT, CDR2 FQNNGV. Between the trimmed V and J ends, which lost 5 bases and 4 bases, there was a span of 17 bases. Here the CDR3 DNA reads TGTGCCAGCAGCGGGCCGGGGGGCCAGCCCACTGAAGCTTTCTTT. Its protein is CASSGPGGQPTEAFF.

In its sample, this clone was seen once. The chain joins TRBV7-9 to TRBJ1-5; possibly TRBD1 for D (5 bases). Germline assignment: CDR1 SEHNR and CDR2 FQNEAQ (reference sequence). V was cut by 5 bases and J by 5 bases, with 16 bases left in between. The CDR3 extends over 15 amino acids. CDR3 sequence (DNA): TGTGCCAGCAGCCCCGGGGGAAGCCCTGATCAGCCCCAGCATTTT. It specifies CASSPGGSPDQPQHF.

The V call is TRBV6-5, the J call TRBJ1-1; D is uncertain. Trimming left V 6 bases short and J 0 bases short, with 8 bases between. The CDR3 consists of 13 residues. CDR1 and CDR2 (germline): MNHEY, SVGAGI. CDR3 amino acids: CASSREVNTEAFF. The DNA for the CDR3 is TGTGCCAGCAGCCGTGAGGTGAACACTGAAGCTTTCTTT.

This clone is a singleton in its sample. The gene calls are TRBV30 and TRBJ2-7, with TRBD2 matching over 8 bases. CDR3 length: 14 residues. Germline-derived CDR1 and CDR2 are GTSNPN and SVGIG (reference sequence). V shed 3 bases and J 4 bases; nucleotides not matched to a gene: 8. DNA of the CDR3: TGTGCCTGGAGCGTTACTAGCGGAGCTTACGAGCAGTACTTC. Encoded protein: CAWSVTSGAYEQYF.

The V gene is TRBV6-5, the J gene TRBJ1-1; a possible D gene is TRBD1 (6 bases). Germline lookup yields CDR1 MNHEY and CDR2 SVGAGI. The CDR3 is 13 residues long. The V gene lost 10 bases and the J gene lost 1 base, with 13 bases spanning the gap. The CDR3 DNA sequence: TGTGCCACGTGGCGGACAGCGAACACTGAAGCTTTCTTT. Translating it yields CATWRTANTEAFF.

The genes are TRBV6-1 and TRBJ1-2; D is perhaps TRBD1 (6 bases). V lost 4 bases and J 1 base, leaving 19 bases between the germline ends. CDR3 length: 17 residues. Germline assignment: CDR1 MNHNS and CDR2 SASEGT. The CDR3 sequence is CASSGDTYRTINYGYTF. The CDR3 region has the DNA TGTGCCAGCAGTGGGGACACATACCGCACAATTAACTATGGCTACACCTTC.

The rearrangement uses TRBV6-4 and TRBJ1-2, with 7 nucleotides matching TRBD1. CDR1 and CDR2 (germline): MRHNA, SNTAGT. Unmatched junction bases numbered 4, after V lost 5 bases and J lost 4 bases. The CDR3 extends over 13 amino acids. CDR3 bases: TGTGCCAGCAGTCCGGGACAGACCTATGGCTACACCTTC. Amino acids: CASSPGQTYGYTF.

V is TRBV11-2 and J is TRBJ1-2; D uncertain. V shed 6 bases and J shed 12 bases, with 20 bases lying between them. The CDR3 is 13 residues long. Per germline, CDR1 SGHAT and CDR2 FQNNGV. For the CDR3, the DNA is TGTGCCAGCAGTTTTTCGTCCCCTGTTCTCCACACCTTC. Translation: CASSFSSPVLHTF.

The chain joins TRBV13 to TRBJ1-1; D gene ambiguous. Germline V gene data show CDR1 as PRHDT and CDR2 as FYEKMQ (reference sequence). Deletions cut 0 bases from V and 4 bases from J, with 6 bases between. The CDR3 is 13 residues long. In nucleotides, the CDR3 is TGTGCCAGCAGCTTAGGGTATTTCACTGAAGCTTTCTTT. Protein sequence: CASSLGYFTEAFF.

The rearrangement uses TRBV18 and TRBJ1-1, with 10 bases matching TRBD1. CDR1 KGHSH and CDR2 LQKENI come from the germline V gene. This CDR3 is 14 amino acids long. After removal of 2 bases from V and 3 bases from J, the junction contained 0 bases not matched to a gene. As DNA, the CDR3 is TGTGCCAGCTCACCAGACAGGGGGCACACTGAAGCTTTCTTT. As protein: CASSPDRGHTEAFF. The full variable domain, in which reference TRBV18 and TRBJ1-1 provide the parts outside the CDR3, is NAGVMQNPRHLVRRRGQEARLRCSPMKGHSHVYWYRQLPEEGLKFMVYLQKENIIDESGMPKERFSAEFPKEGPSILRIQQVVRGDSAAYFCASSPDRGHTEAFFGQGTRLTVV.

The gene calls are TRBV11-3 and TRBJ2-5; TRBD2 agrees at 14 bases. V was clipped by 1 base and J by 4 bases; unmatched bases: 5. The CDR3 spans 17 residues. CDR1 SGHNT and CDR2 YENEEA come from the germline V gene. CDR3 in amino acids: CASSLGGLAGEGETQYF. Written as DNA, the CDR3 is TGTGCCAGCAGCTTAGGGGGACTAGCGGGAGAGGGAGAGACCCAGTACTTC.

This clone was counted once. The V call is TRBV10-3, the J call TRBJ1-1, with 7 bases aligning to TRBD1. Germline CDR1 reads ENHRY; CDR2 reads SYGVKD. Trimming took 8 bases from V and 4 from J; bases not matched to a gene: 7. The CDR3 consists of 13 residues. The DNA of the CDR3 is TGTGCCATCCACAGGGGTCTGGGCACTGAAGCTTTCTTT. Protein sequence: CAIHRGLGTEAFF.

The chain is built from TRBV27 and TRBJ2-2; D is undetermined. Germline lookup yields CDR1 MNHEY and CDR2 SMNVEV (reference sequence). This CDR3 has 12 amino acids. V dropped 6 bases and J dropped 1 base, with 3 bases sitting between them. CDR3 in amino acids: CASRRNTGELFF. The CDR3 coding sequence is TGTGCCAGCAGGCGGAACACCGGGGAGCTGTTTTTT.

This rearrangement joins TRBV6-6 to TRBJ2-5; 10 bases are a match to TRBD2. The length of the CDR3 is 15 residues. Looked up from germline, CDR1 is MNHNY and CDR2 is SVGAGI (reference sequence). Germline trimming cut 6 bases from V and 3 bases from J; bases unmatched to any gene: 7. The CDR3 nucleotides are TGTGCCAGCAGGAGATTAGCGGGAGGTAAAGAGACCCAGTACTTC. It specifies CASRRLAGGKETQYF.

V and J are TRBV4-2 and TRBJ1-5, with D unresolved. Germline V lookup: CDR1 LGHNA, CDR2 YNFKEQ. CDR3 size: 16 residues. Trimming took off 3 bases at V and 5 bases at J, with 17 bases between the two ends. CDR3 in amino acids: CASSQGRSGTDQPQHF. CDR3 DNA: TGTGCCAGCAGCCAGGGAAGGTCGGGAACGGATCAGCCCCAGCATTTT.

The chain has TRBV6-5 and TRBJ2-5; 12 bases are a match to TRBD2. CDR1 MNHEY and CDR2 SVGAGI come from the germline V gene. V lost 9 bases, J lost 4 bases, and 6 bases stayed unmatched. The CDR3 loop spans 14 amino acids. The CDR3 DNA reads as TGTGCCAGTAACCCGGGACTAGCGGGAGAGACCCAGTACTTC. As protein: CASNPGLAGETQYF.

V gene TRBV4-3 combines with J gene TRBJ2-7, with D perhaps matching TRBD1 (6 bases). The CDR3 consists of 16 residues. Germline lookup yields CDR1 LGHNA and CDR2 YSLEER. Trimming cost V 0 bases and J 1 base, with 13 bases left between them. CDR3 loop: CASSQESRGRSYEQYF. The CDR3 nucleotides read TGCGCCAGCAGCCAAGAGTCCAGGGGAAGGTCCTACGAGCAGTACTTC.

The V gene is TRBV6-5, the J gene TRBJ2-7; 8 positions match TRBD1. CDR1 MNHEY and CDR2 SVGAGI come from the germline V gene. V trimming: 6 bases; J trimming: 0 bases; junction bases outside the gene matches: 7. This CDR3 has 15 residues. CDR3: CASSPGGLGSYEQYF. The CDR3 region has the DNA TGTGCCAGCAGCCCAGGGGGCCTCGGCTCCTACGAGCAGTACTTC.

The DNA of the CDR3 is TGTGCCAGCAGCCAGGGATGGGGTCAGCCCCAGCATTTT. It is translated as CASSQGWGQPQHF. This chain connects TRBV5-8 to TRBJ1-5, with a possible D match to TRBD1 (5 bases). V was pared by 4 bases and J by 6 bases, with 11 bases between. CDR1 and CDR2 (germline): SGHTS, YDEGEE. The CDR3 covers 13 residues.

The chain uses TRBV29-1 and TRBJ1-2, with 9 nucleotides matching TRBD1. Germline CDR1 is SQVTM and CDR2 is ANQGSEA. Trimming took 6 bases from V and 4 from J; bases not matched to a gene: 6. The CDR3 totals 13 residues. CDR3 amino acids: CSVWTGEGYGYTF. The CDR3 bases are TGCAGCGTCTGGACAGGGGAGGGCTATGGCTACACCTTC.

V gene TRBV5-6 combines with J gene TRBJ1-2, with D perhaps TRBD1 (6 bases). Between the trimmed V and J ends, which lost 4 bases and 4 bases, there was a span of 11 bases. The CDR3 loop spans 13 amino acids. CDR1 is SGHDT and CDR2 is YYEEEE in the germline V gene. CDR3 residues: CASSVTQGYGYTF. The CDR3 DNA follows: TGTGCCAGCAGCGTGACACAGGGCTATGGCTACACCTTC.

A few counts support this clone. The chain employs TRBV27 and TRBJ1-2, with 7 bases fitting TRBD1. CDR1 is MNHEY and CDR2 is SMNVEV in the germline V gene (reference sequence). The ends lost 0 bases at V and 8 bases at J; junction bases unmatched: 12. This CDR3 has 16 amino acids. As DNA, the CDR3 is TGTGCCAGCAGTTTATCGACAGGGCAACCCTATGGGGGCTACACCTTC. This gives the protein CASSLSTGQPYGGYTF.

The chain is built from TRBV29-1 and TRBJ2-1; 13 bases line up with TRBD2. Per the germline V gene, CDR1 is SQVTM and CDR2 is ANQGSEA. The CDR3 length is 15 residues. V was pared by 4 bases and J by 7 bases, with 7 bases of the junction left unmatched. The DNA of the CDR3 is TGCAGCGTTGTCACTAGCGGGAGGGCGGTGAATGAGCAGTTCTTC. This gives the protein CSVVTSGRAVNEQFF.

This clone was observed once. The chain couples TRBV30 to TRBJ2-7; 8 bases agree with TRBD2. Germline CDR1 and CDR2: GTSNPN and SVGIG (reference sequence). With V trimmed by 2 bases and J by 3 bases, 9 bases remained unmatched. This CDR3 has 15 residues. The CDR3 is CAWSKGLGGLYEQYF. In DNA form, the CDR3 reads TGTGCCTGGAGTAAGGGACTAGGAGGTCTCTACGAGCAGTACTTC. Variable domain in full (rest from reference TRBV30 and TRBJ2-7): SQTIHQWPATLVQPVGSPLSLECTVEGTSNPNLYWYRQAAGRGLQLLFYSVGIGQISSEVPQNLSASRPQDRQFILSSKKLLLSDSGFYLCAWSKGLGGLYEQYFGPGTRLTVT.

This clone has only one observation. The rearrangement uses TRBV11-3 and TRBJ2-3, with D possibly matching TRBD2 (6 bases). V was shortened by 1 base and J by 0 bases, with 11 bases between the two germline ends. This CDR3 is 16 amino acids long. The germline V gene has CDR1 SGHNT and CDR2 YENEEA. For the CDR3, the DNA is TGTGCCAGCAGCTTAGGCGGGACGGGAAGCACAGATACGCAGTATTTT. Translating gives CASSLGGTGSTDTQYF.

This clone was seen just once. The chain is built from TRBV11-3 and TRBJ2-1; D gene unclear. This CDR3 comprises 14 residues. Trimming cost V 5 bases and J 2 bases, with 10 bases left between them. In germline, CDR1 is SGHNT, CDR2 YENEEA. In DNA form, the CDR3 reads TGTGCCAGCAGCGACTGGAAGACCTACAATGAGCAGTTCTTC. Its protein product is CASSDWKTYNEQFF. The whole variable domain, filled in from reference TRBV11-3 and TRBJ2-1, reads EAGVVQSPRYKIIEKKQPVAFWCNPISGHNTLYWYLQNLGQGPELLIRYENEEAVDDSQLPKDRFSAERLKGVDSTLKIQPAELGDSAVYLCASSDWKTYNEQFFGPGTRLTVL.

The chain carries TRBV6-1 and TRBJ2-5; tentatively, D is TRBD2 (7 bases). The CDR3 extends over 15 amino acids. With 7 bases removed from V and 2 bases from J, the gap between germline ends came to 17 bases. Looked up from germline, CDR1 is MNHNS and CDR2 is SASEGT. CDR3 sequence reads: CASTQWRGGQETQYF. The CDR3 DNA reads as TGTGCCAGCACCCAGTGGAGGGGGGGGCAAGAGACCCAGTACTTC.

This chain joins TRBV30 and TRBJ2-2, with 11 bases that match TRBD1. This CDR3 comprises 13 residues. Per the germline V gene, CDR1 is GTSNPN and CDR2 is SVGIG (reference sequence). V shed 8 bases, J shed 7 bases, and the junction held 6 bases outside the gene matches. CDR3 in amino acids: CATGTGGFGELFF. In nucleotides, the CDR3 is TGTGCCACCGGGACAGGGGGATTCGGGGAGCTGTTTTTT.